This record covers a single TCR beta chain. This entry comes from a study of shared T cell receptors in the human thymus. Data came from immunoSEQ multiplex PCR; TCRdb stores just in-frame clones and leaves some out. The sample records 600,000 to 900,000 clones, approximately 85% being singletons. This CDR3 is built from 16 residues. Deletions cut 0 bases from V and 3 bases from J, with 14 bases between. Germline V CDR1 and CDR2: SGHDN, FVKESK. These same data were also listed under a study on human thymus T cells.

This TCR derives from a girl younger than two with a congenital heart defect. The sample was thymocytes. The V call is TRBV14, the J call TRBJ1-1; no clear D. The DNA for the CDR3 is TGTGCCAGCAGCCAAGAGGCCCGGTTGAGGGACACTGAAGCTTTCTTT. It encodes CASSQEARLRDTEAFF.